The source of this T cell receptor (beta chain) is a study of radiation and T cells in renal cell carcinoma. Generated by immunoSEQ multiplex PCR, the TCRdb table keeps only in-frame clones and is missing some. The sample contains over 120,000 clones, about 86% of which appear only once. Time point here: blood 4 weeks post-SBRT, at nephrectomy. This sample's treatment: 15 Gy SBRT to primary tumor, nephrectomy 4 weeks later. Nephrectomy followed 15 Gy stereotactic body radiation by 4 weeks. Radiation-treated patients gave blood at baseline, week 2 and week 4. The tumor was a clear cell renal cell carcinoma. This CDR3 contains 13 residues. Germline V gene data show CDR1 as SGHRS and CDR2 as YFSETQ. The V and J ends lost 0 bases and 3 bases respectively, with 5 bases between them. Study findings and constraints: From baseline, blood top tumor clonotypes peaked at 2 weeks post-radiation.

This clone appeared a single time. Its specificity is not known. The same CDR3 can be traced to other DNA sequences in this sample. This sequence was found in a woman aged 45-60 years with renal cell carcinoma. The chain couples TRBV5-1 to TRBJ2-3; D is undetermined. The sample here was blood, taken from a patient whose treatment included radiotherapy and nephrectomy. CDR3 nucleotide sequence: TGCGCCAGCAGCTTGGCCGGGACAGATACGCAGTATTTT. Encoded protein: CASSLAGTDTQYF.